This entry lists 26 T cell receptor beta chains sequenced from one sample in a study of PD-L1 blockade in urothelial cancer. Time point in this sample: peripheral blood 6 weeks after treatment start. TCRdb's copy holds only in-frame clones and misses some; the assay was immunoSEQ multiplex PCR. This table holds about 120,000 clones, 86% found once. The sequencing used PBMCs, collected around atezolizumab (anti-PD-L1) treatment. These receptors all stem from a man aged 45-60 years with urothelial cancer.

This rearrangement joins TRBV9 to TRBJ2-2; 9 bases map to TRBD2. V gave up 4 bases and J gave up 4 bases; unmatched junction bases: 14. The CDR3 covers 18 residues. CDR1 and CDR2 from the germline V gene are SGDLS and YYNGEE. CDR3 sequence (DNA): TGTGCCAGCAGCCTCACCCCAGGGACTAGCCTTTCCACCGGGGAGCTGTTTTTT. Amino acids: CASSLTPGTSLSTGELFF.

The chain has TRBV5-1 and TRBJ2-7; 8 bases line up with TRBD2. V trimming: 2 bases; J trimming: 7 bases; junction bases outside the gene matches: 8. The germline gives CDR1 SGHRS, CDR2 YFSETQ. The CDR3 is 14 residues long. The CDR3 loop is CASSLPGTSLEQYF. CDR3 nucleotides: TGCGCCAGCAGCTTACCCGGGACTAGTCTGGAGCAGTACTTC.

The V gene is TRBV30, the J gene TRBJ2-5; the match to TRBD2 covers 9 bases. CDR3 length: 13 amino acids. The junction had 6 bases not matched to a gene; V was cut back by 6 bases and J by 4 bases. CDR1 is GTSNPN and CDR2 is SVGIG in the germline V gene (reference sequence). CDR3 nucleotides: TGTGCCTGTAGCGGGAGTTGGGGAGAGACCCAGTACTTC. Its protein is CACSGSWGETQYF.

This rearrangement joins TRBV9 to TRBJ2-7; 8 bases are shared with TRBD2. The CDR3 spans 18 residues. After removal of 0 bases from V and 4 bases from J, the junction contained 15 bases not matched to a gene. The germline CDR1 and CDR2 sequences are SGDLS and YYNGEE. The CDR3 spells CASSVDGRLASDKYEQYF. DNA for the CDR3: TGTGCCAGCAGCGTAGACGGCCGACTAGCGTCTGATAAGTACGAGCAGTACTTC.

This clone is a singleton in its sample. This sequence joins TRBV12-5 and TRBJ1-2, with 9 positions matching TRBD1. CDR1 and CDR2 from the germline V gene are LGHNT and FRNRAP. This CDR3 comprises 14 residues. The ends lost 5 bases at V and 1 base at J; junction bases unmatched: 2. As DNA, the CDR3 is TGTGCTAGTGGTACGGGACAGGGTAACTATGGCTACACCTTC. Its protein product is CASGTGQGNYGYTF. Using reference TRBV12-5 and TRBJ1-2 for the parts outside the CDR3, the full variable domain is DARVTQTPRHKVTEMGQEVTMRCQPILGHNTVFWYRQTMMQGLELLAYFRNRAPLDDSGMPKDRFSAEMPDATLATLKIQPSEPRDSAVYFCASGTGQGNYGYTFGSGTRLTVV.

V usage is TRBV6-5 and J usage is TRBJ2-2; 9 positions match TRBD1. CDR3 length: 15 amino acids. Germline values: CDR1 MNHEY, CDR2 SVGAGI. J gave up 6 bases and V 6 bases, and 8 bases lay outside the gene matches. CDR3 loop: CASRLSGTGPGELFF. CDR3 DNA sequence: TGTGCCAGCAGACTTTCCGGGACAGGGCCCGGGGAGCTGTTTTTT.

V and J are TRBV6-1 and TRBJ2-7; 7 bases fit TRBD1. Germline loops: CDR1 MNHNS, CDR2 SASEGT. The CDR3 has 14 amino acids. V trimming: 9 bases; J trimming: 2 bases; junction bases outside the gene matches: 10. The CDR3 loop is CASYGTVTTYEQYF. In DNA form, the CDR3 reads TGTGCCAGTTATGGGACAGTCACCACCTACGAGCAGTACTTC.

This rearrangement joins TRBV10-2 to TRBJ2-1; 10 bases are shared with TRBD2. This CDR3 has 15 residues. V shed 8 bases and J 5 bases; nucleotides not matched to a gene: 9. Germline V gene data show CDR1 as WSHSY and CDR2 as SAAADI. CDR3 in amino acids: CASQDWTSGHNEQFF. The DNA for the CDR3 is TGCGCCAGCCAAGATTGGACTAGCGGCCACAATGAGCAGTTCTTC.

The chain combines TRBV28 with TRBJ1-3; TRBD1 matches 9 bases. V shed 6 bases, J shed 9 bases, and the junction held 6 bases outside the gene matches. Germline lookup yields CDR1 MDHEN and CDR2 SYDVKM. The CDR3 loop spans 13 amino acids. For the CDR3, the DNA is TGTGCCAGCAGCCCCTGGGACAGGGCCACCATATATTTT. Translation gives CASSPWDRATIYF.

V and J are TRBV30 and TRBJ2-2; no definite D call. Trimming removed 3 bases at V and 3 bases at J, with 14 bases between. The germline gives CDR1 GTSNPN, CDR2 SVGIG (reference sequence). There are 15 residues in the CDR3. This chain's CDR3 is CAWSAWSLYTGELFF. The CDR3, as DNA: TGTGCCTGGAGCGCATGGTCACTTTACACCGGGGAGCTGTTTTTT.

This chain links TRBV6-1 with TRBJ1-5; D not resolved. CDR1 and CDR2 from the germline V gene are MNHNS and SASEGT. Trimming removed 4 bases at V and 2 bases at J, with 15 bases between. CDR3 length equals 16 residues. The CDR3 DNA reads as TGTGCCAGCAGTGCCCCTTCTAACCCGGGCAATCAGCCCCAGCATTTT. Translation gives CASSAPSNPGNQPQHF.

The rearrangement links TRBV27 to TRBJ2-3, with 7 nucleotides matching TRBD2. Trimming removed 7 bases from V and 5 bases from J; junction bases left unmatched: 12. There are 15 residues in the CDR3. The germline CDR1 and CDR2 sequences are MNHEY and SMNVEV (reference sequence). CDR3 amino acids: CASTQGGRGVDTQYF. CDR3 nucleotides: TGTGCCAGCACCCAGGGAGGGCGTGGAGTAGATACGCAGTATTTT.

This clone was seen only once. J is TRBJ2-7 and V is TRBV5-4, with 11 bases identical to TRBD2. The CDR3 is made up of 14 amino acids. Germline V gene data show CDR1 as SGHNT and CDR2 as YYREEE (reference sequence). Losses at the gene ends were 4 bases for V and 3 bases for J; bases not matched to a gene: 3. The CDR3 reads CASSLGTSGYEQYF. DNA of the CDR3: TGTGCCAGCAGCCTCGGGACTAGCGGCTACGAGCAGTACTTC.

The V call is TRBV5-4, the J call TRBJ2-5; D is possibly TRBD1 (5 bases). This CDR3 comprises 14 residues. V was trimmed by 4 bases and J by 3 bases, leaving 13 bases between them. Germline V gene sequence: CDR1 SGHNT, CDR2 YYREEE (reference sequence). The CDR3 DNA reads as TGTGCCAGCAGCCCCTACCAGGGTGAAGAGACCCAGTACTTC. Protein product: CASSPYQGEETQYF.

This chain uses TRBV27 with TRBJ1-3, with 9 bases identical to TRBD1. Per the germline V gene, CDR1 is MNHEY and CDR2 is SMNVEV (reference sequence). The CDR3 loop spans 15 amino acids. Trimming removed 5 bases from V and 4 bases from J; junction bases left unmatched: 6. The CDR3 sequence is CASSSGTGKGNTIYF. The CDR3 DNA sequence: TGTGCCAGCAGTAGCGGGACAGGGAAGGGAAACACCATATATTTT.

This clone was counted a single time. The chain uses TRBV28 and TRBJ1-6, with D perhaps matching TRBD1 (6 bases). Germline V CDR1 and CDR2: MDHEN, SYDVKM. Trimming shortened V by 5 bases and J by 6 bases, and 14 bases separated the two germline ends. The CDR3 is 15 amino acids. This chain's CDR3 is CASSPGDRRNSPLHF. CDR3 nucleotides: TGTGCCAGCAGTCCAGGGGACCGCCGTAATTCACCCCTCCACTTT.

Written as DNA, the CDR3 is TGTGCCAGCAGCGGGAATACCCCCCAGTACTTC. Residues: CASSGNTPQYF. The chain uses TRBV6-6 and TRBJ2-5; tentative D call: TRBD2 (5 bases). V lost 6 bases, J lost 9 bases, and 11 bases lay in between. CDR1 is MNHNY and CDR2 is SVGAGI in the germline V gene (reference sequence). The CDR3 extends over 11 amino acids.

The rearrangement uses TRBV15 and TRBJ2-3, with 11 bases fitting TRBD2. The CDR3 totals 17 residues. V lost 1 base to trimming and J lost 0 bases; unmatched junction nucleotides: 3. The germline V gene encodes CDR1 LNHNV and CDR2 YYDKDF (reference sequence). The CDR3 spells CATSRVRTSGSTDTQYF. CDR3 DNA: TGTGCCACCAGCAGAGTCCGGACTAGCGGGAGCACAGATACGCAGTATTTT.

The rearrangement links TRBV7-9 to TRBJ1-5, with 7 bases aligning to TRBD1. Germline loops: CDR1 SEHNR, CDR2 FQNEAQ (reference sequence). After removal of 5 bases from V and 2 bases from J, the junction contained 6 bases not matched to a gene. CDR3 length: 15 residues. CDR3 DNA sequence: TGTGCCAGCAGCCAGACAGGGTCCGGCAATCAGCCCCAGCATTTT. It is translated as CASSQTGSGNQPQHF.

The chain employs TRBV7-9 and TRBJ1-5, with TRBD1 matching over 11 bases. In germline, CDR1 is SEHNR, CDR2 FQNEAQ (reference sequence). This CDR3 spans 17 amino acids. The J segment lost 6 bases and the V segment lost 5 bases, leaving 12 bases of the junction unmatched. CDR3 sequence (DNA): TGTGCCAGCAGCAGGTTTCCGGGACAGGGGGTCAGTCAGCCCCAGCATTTT. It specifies CASSRFPGQGVSQPQHF.

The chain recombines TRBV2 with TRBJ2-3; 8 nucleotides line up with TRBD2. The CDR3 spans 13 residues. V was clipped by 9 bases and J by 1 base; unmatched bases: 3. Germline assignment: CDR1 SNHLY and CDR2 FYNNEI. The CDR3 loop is CARVTSGTDTQYF. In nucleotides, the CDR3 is TGTGCCAGAGTGACTAGCGGCACAGATACGCAGTATTTT.

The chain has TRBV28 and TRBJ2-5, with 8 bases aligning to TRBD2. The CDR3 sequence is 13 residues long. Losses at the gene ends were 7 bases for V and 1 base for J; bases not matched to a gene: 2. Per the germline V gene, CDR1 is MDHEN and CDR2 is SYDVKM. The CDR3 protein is CASTGGAQETQYF. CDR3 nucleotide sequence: TGTGCCAGCACGGGGGGGGCCCAAGAGACCCAGTACTTC.

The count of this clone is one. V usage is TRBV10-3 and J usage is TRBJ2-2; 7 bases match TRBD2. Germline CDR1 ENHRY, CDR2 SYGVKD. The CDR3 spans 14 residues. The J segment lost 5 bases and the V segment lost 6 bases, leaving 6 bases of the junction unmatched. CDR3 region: CAIRGGSGTGELFF. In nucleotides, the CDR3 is TGTGCCATCAGGGGCGGGAGCGGGACCGGGGAGCTGTTTTTT.

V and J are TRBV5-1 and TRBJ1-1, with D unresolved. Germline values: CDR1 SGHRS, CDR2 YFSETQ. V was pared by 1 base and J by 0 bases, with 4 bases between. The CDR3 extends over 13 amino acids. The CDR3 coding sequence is TGCGCCAGCAGCTTGAGCGTGAACACTGAAGCTTTCTTT. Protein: CASSLSVNTEAFF.

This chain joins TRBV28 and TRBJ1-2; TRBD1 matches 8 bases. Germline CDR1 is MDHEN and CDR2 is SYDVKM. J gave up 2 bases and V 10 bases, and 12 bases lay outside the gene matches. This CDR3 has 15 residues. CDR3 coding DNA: TGTGCCATCAAACAGGGGGATCCTGGGAACTATGGCTACACCTTC. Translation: CAIKQGDPGNYGYTF.

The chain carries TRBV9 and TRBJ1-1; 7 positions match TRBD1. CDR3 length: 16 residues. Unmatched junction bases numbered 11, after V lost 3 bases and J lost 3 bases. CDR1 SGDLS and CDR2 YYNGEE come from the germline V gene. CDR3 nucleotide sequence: TGTGCCAGCAGCGCGACAACAGGGGCCGGTCACACTGAAGCTTTCTTT. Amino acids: CASSATTGAGHTEAFF.